This is a list of T cell receptor beta chains from one sample in a study of T cell changes during pregnancy in multiple sclerosis. The repertoire was sequenced with immunoSEQ multiplex PCR; TCRdb's copy has only in-frame clones and lacks some. This sample yields 40,000 to 55,000 clones, of which 85% to 90% are seen a single time; roughly 8% belongs to the top ten. The source was CD8+ T cells from peripheral blood mononuclear cells, collected in the second trimester of pregnancy. The receptors shown here come from a female donor with multiple sclerosis, enrolled in a pregnancy study. The CDR3 runs from the conserved cysteine through the conserved F or W. Each record gives: clone size, D gene, V gene, J gene, CDR3 DNA, CDR3 protein. D genes are given only for firm matches. Part of the rows lack a size; the others show once, few, many or a class for expanded clones.

.	.	TRBV9	TRBJ2-5	TGTGCCAGCAGCGGGGACATTAAAGAGACCCAGTACTTC	CASSGDIKETQYF
.	.	TRBV9	TRBJ2-7	TGTGCCAGCAGCGTAGGGGGTGTCGGAGGAATAGAGCAGTACTTC	CASSVGGVGGIEQYF
few	.	TRBV4-1	TRBJ2-1	TGCGCCAGCAGCCCCGATTTGAGCCCGAATGAGCAGTTCTTC	CASSPDLSPNEQFF
.	.	TRBV9	TRBJ2-5	TGTGCCAGCAGCGTCGGAGGGGGCGCGGAGACCCAGTACTTC	CASSVGGGAETQYF
.	.	TRBV11-2	TRBJ2-1	TGTGCCAGCAGCTCCTCGTCCAGAGAGCAGTTCTTC	CASSSSSREQFF
.	TRBD2	TRBV29-1	TRBJ2-1	TGCAGCTTGACACGGGGGGACAATGAGCAGTTCTTC	CSLTRGDNEQFF
.	TRBD2	TRBV4-1	TRBJ2-3	TGCGCCAGCAGCCAAGAGGGGGGACTAGCGGGAGGCGCTAGCACAGATACGCAGTATTTT	CASSQEGGLAGGASTDTQYF
.	.	TRBV9	TRBJ1-2	TGTGCCAGCAGCGGAGGGAATCAGGTCCTCTATGGCTACACCTTC	CASSGGNQVLYGYTF
.	TRBD1	TRBV7-9	TRBJ1-3	TGTGCCAGCAGCTTAGCGCAGGGGGCCTTCGGAAACACCATATATTTT	CASSLAQGAFGNTIYF
.	TRBD2	TRBV6-5	TRBJ2-1	TGTGCCAGCAGTTTAGCGGGAGTTGAGCAGTTCTTC	CASSLAGVEQFF
.	.	TRBV6-5	TRBJ1-1	TGTGCCAGCAGTAACAATCCGAATATGTACACTGAAGCTTTCTTT	CASSNNPNMYTEAFF
.	TRBD2	TRBV5-8	TRBJ2-2	TGTGCCAGCAGCCCACTAGCGGGGGGACCGGGGGAGCTGTTTTTT	CASSPLAGGPGELFF
.	.	TRBV5-6	TRBJ1-5	TGTGCCAGCAGCTTGGTACAGGGCTGGGATAGCAATCAGCCCCAGCATTTT	CASSLVQGWDSNQPQHF
.	TRBD1	TRBV7-9	TRBJ1-4	TGTGCCAGCAGCTTATCCCGGACAGGCCTTAATGAAAAACTGTTTTTT	CASSLSRTGLNEKLFF
.	.	TRBV5-6	TRBJ2-1	TGTGCCAGCAGCTTGGGTCCCGATGAGCAGTTCTTC	CASSLGPDEQFF
.	TRBD2	TRBV9	TRBJ2-3	TGTGCCAGCAGCGGGACCAAGCGGGGTACACCCGATACGCAGTATTTT	CASSGTKRGTPDTQYF
.	.	TRBV11-3	TRBJ1-1	TGTGCCAGCAGCTTAGGCCCTAGTGAAGCTTTCTTT	CASSLGPSEAFF
.	TRBD1	TRBV2	TRBJ1-1	TGTGCCAGCAGTGACAGGGACAGCCTCACTGAAGCTTTCTTT	CASSDRDSLTEAFF
.	.	TRBV19	TRBJ1-5	TGTGCCAGTAAACAGGGCAATCAGCCCCAGCATTTT	CASKQGNQPQHF
.	.	TRBV11-2	TRBJ1-2	TGTGCCAGCAGCTTAGCCTCGGCGGCTCACTATGGCTACACCTTC	CASSLASAAHYGYTF
.	TRBD2	TRBV14	TRBJ2-7	TGTGCCAGCAGCCACCCGTGGGGGGGCGAGCAGTACTTC	CASSHPWGGEQYF
.	TRBD1	TRBV25-1	TRBJ1-5	TGTGCCAGCAGTGAATCCGGACAGGCCCACCAGCATTTT	CASSESGQAHQHF
once	.	TRBV29-1	TRBJ2-7	TGCAGCGTTGTGGGCAACTCCTACGAGCAGTACTTC	CSVVGNSYEQYF
few	.	TRBV10-3	TRBJ2-1	TGTGCCATCAGAGACAAGACCTACAATGAGCAGTTCTTC	CAIRDKTYNEQFF
.	.	TRBV11-2	TRBJ2-7	TGTGCCAGCAGCTTAGATATTACAGCCTACGAGCAGTACTTC	CASSLDITAYEQYF
.	.	TRBV19	TRBJ2-2	TGTGCCAGTAGTATAGGACAGTTTCTCTTGAACACCGGGGAGCTGTTTTTT	CASSIGQFLLNTGELFF
.	.	TRBV7-6	TRBJ1-1	TGTGCCAGCAGCTTAGGGACTCGAGGGCACAGCGCTGAAGCTTTCTTT	CASSLGTRGHSAEAFF
.	TRBD1	TRBV27	TRBJ1-1	TGTGCCACCCTTGACAGGGGGGACAGTATGAACACTGAAGCTTTCTTT	CATLDRGDSMNTEAFF
.	TRBD1	TRBV6-1	TRBJ2-7	TGTGCCAGCAGTGAAGCGGGGACAGGGGGCAGCGAGCAGTACTTC	CASSEAGTGGSEQYF
.	.	TRBV14	TRBJ2-7	TGTGCCAGCAGCTCTATTGCCTCGTTTGGCGAGCAGTACTTC	CASSSIASFGEQYF
.	.	TRBV6-6	TRBJ1-1	TGTGCCAGCAGTTACTTCCTGACAGAGAACACTGAAGCTTTCTTT	CASSYFLTENTEAFF
.	.	TRBV5-4	TRBJ1-2	TGTGCCAGCAGCTTGGCCTACGAGAAATGGTACTATGGCTACACCTTC	CASSLAYEKWYYGYTF
.	.	TRBV6-5	TRBJ1-5	TGTGCCAGCAGTCCCGGGGAGGTTCGCCAGCCCCAGCATTTT	CASSPGEVRQPQHF
.	.	TRBV2	TRBJ1-2	TGTGCCAGCTCCCCCAGGACAGTCTATGGCTACACCTTC	CASSPRTVYGYTF
.	TRBD1	TRBV6-4	TRBJ2-3	TGTGCCAGCAGTGAGGGGACAGGGGCGGATACGCAGTATTTT	CASSEGTGADTQYF
.	TRBD1	TRBV6-1	TRBJ2-7	TGTGCCAGCAGTGAGTTCCCACAGGGGGAGCCCTACGAGCAGTACTTC	CASSEFPQGEPYEQYF
.	.	TRBV7-9	TRBJ1-2	TGTGCCAGCAGCTTGGGAGGGGATTATGGCTACACCTTC	CASSLGGDYGYTF
.	TRBD2	TRBV19	TRBJ2-3	TGTGCCAGTATCTCATCTGAAGCGGGGGCTAATGGGGATACGCAGTATTTT	CASISSEAGANGDTQYF
.	.	TRBV15	TRBJ2-3	TGTGCCACCAGCACTACTTATGGGGGGTTAGCGGCAGATACGCAGTATTTT	CATSTTYGGLAADTQYF
medium-sized	TRBD1	TRBV9	TRBJ2-5	TGTGCCAGCAGCTCACCATACGATGGGACAGGGGGCCGGGGGACCCAGTACTTC	CASSSPYDGTGGRGTQYF
.	TRBD1	TRBV10-2	TRBJ1-2	TGCGCCAGCAGTGAGTCGAGGACAGGGAACTATGGCTACACCTTC	CASSESRTGNYGYTF
.	TRBD2	TRBV6-5	TRBJ2-5	TGTGCCAGCAGTTCAGGCGGGGGGGCCCGAGAGACCCAGTACTTC	CASSSGGGARETQYF
.	.	TRBV6-5	TRBJ2-2	TGTGCCAGCTATCCGGGACTCAACACCGGGGAGCTGTTTTTT	CASYPGLNTGELFF
few	TRBD1	TRBV6-5	TRBJ1-1	TGTGCCAGCAGTGGGGACAGGGGCGGAACTGAAGCTTTCTTT	CASSGDRGGTEAFF
.	.	TRBV29-1	TRBJ1-2	TGCAGCGTTCCCCCTGGGCGGGGCAACTATGGCTACACCTTC	CSVPPGRGNYGYTF
.	.	TRBV4-1	TRBJ1-1	TGCGCCAGCAGCCGCTTAGGGGTAGAAGCTTTCTTT	CASSRLGVEAFF
.	.	TRBV27	TRBJ1-6	TGTGCCAGCAGTTTAGCCAGGGGTTATTCACCCCTCCACTTT	CASSLARGYSPLHF
.	TRBD1	TRBV6-5	TRBJ2-1	TGTGCCAGCAGGGGACAGTCCCATTCCTACAATGAGCAGTTCTTC	CASRGQSHSYNEQFF
.	TRBD2	TRBV7-7	TRBJ2-3	TGTGCTAGCAGCTTAGGACTAGCGGGAAGGACAGATACGCAGTATTTT	CASSLGLAGRTDTQYF